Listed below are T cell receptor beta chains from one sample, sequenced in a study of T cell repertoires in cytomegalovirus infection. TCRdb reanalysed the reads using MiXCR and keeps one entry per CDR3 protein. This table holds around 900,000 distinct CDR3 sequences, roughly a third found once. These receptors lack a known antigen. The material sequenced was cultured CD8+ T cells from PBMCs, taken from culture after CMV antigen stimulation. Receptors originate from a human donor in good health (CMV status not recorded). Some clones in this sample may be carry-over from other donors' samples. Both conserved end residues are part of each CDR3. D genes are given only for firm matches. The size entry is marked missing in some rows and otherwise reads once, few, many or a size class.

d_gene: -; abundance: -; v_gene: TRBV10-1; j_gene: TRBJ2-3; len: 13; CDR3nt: TGCGCCAGCCCCAGGAGTAGCACAGATACGCAGTATTTT; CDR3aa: CASPRSSTDTQYF
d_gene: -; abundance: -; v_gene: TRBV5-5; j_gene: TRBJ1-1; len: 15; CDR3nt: TGTGCCAGCAGCTTGCGGGTGGGAGCGAACACTGAAGCTTTCTTT; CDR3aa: CASSLRVGANTEAFF
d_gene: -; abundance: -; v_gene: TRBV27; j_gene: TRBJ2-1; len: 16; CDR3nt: TGTGCCAGTTTTTCCCGGGACAAGGGAGGATACAATGAGCAGTTCTTC; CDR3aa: CASFSRDKGGYNEQFF
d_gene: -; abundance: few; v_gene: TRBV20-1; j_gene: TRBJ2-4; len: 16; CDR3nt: TGCAGTGCGCCCGAGGGGGGAGTTTGGGCCAAAAACATTCAGTACTTC; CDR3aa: CSAPEGGVWAKNIQYF
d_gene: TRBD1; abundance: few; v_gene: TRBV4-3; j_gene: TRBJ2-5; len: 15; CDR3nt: TGCGCCAGCAGCCAAGATTGGGGACAGGGAGAGACCCAGTACTTC; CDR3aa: CASSQDWGQGETQYF
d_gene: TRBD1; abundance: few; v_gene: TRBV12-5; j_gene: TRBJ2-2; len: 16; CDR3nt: TGTGCTAGTGGTTTTATTCCGACAGGGGTAACCGGGGAGCTGTTTTTT; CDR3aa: CASGFIPTGVTGELFF
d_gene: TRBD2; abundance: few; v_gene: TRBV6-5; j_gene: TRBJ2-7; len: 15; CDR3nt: TGTGCCAGCAGCGGGGGAGTACTAGCGGGGGGCGAGCAGTACTTC; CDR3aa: CASSGGVLAGGEQYF
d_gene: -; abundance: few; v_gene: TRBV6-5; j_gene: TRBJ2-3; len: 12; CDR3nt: TGTGCCAGCAGTTACAGGGGGGGTACGCAGTATTTT; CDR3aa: CASSYRGGTQYF
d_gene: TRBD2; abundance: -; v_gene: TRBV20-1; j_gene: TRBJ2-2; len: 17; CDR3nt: TGCAGTGCTAGGGACCAGCGGGGGGAAAGGAACACCGGGGAGCTGTTTTTT; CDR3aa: CSARDQRGERNTGELFF
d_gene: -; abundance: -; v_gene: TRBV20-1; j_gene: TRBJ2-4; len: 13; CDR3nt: TGCAGTGCTACTTATAGATCCAAAAACATTCAGTACTTC; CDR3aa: CSATYRSKNIQYF
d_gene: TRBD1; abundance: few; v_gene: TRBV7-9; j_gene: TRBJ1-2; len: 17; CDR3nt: TGTGCCAGCAGCTTAGTAGGGACAGGGGGCTTCCGATATGGCTACACCTTC; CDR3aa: CASSLVGTGGFRYGYTF
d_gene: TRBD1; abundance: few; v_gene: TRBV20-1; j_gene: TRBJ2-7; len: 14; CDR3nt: TGCAGTGCCCAAAGGGGGCGCAGCTCCTACGAGCAGTACTTC; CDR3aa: CSAQRGRSSYEQYF
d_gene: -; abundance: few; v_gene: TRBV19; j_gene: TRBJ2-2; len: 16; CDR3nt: TGTGCCAGTAGTAACCGCCAGGATTTGTATGCCGGGGAGCTGTTTTTT; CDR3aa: CASSNRQDLYAGELFF
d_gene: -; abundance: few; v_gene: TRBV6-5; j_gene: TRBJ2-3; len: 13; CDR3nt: TGTGCCAGCAGTTACGGCGGTTCAGGCGGGGAGTATTTT; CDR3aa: CASSYGGSGGEYF
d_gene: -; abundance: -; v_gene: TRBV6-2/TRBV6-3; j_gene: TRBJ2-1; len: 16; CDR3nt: TGTGCCAGCAGTTACTCGAGCAGGGCCATCAACAATGAGCAGTTCTTC; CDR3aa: CASSYSSRAINNEQFF
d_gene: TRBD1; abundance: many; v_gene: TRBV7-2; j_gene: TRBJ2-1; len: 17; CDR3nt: TGTGCCAGCAGCTTGCTTCCGGGACAGGGGTACTACAATGAGCAGTTCTTC; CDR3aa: CASSLLPGQGYYNEQFF
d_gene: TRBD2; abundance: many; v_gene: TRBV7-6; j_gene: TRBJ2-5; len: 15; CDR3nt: TGTGCCAGCAGCTTAGTGGGGGGGAGACAAGAGACCCAGTACTTC; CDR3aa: CASSLVGGRQETQYF
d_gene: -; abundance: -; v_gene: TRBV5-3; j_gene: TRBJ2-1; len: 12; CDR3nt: TGTGCCAGCAGCTTGGGACCAAAGGGGCAGTTCTTC; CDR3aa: CASSLGPKGQFF
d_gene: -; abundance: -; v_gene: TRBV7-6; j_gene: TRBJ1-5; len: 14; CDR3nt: TGTGCCAGCAGCTTAAGGGGGGACAATCAGCCCCAGCATTTT; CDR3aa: CASSLRGDNQPQHF
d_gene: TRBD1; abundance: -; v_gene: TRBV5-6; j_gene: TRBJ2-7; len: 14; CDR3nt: TGTGCCAGCAGCGGCGGGACAGGGTTCTACGAGCAGTACTTC; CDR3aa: CASSGGTGFYEQYF
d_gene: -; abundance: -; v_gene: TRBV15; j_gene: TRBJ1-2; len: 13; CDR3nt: TGTGCCACCAGCAGAGGAACGGGCTATGGCTACACCTTC; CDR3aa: CATSRGTGYGYTF
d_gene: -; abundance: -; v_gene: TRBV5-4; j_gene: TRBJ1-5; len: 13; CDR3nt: TGTGCCAGCAGCCTTGATAAGAGTCAGCCCCAGCATTTT; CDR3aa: CASSLDKSQPQHF
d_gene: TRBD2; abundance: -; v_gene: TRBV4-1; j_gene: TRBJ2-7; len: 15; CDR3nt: TGCGCCAGCAGCCGTAGCGGGGGCCCTTCCTACGAGCAGTACTTC; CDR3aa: CASSRSGGPSYEQYF
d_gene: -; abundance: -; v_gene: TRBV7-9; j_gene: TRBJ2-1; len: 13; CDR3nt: TGTGCCAGCAGCTTTAAACGGGGGAATGAGCAGTTCTTC; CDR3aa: CASSFKRGNEQFF
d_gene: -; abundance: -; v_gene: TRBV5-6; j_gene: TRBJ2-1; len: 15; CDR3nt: TGTGCCAGCAGCTTGGTATGGGGGGGCAATAATGAGCAGTTCTTC; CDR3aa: CASSLVWGGNNEQFF
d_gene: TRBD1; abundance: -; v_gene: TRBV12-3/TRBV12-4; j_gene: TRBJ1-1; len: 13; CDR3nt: TGTGCCAGCAGGCTGGACAGGGGGACTGAAGCTTTCTTT; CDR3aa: CASRLDRGTEAFF
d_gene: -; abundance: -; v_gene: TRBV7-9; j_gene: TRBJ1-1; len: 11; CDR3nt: TGTGCCAGCAGCTTCGCTTCTGAAGCTTTCTTT; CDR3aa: CASSFASEAFF
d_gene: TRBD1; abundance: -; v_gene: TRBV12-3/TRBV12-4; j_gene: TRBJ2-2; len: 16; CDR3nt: TGTGCCAGCCTGAATACCGGGACAGGGGCCACCGGGGAGCTGTTTTTT; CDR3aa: CASLNTGTGATGELFF
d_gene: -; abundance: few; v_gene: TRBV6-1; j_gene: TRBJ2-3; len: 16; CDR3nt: TGTGCCAGCAGTGAAAGACGGGAGCCTAGCACAGATACGCAGTATTTT; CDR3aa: CASSERREPSTDTQYF
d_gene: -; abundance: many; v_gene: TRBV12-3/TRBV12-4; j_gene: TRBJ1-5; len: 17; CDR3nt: TGTGCCAGCAGTTTTTTCCGAGACAGTAATAGCAATCAGCCCCAGCATTTT; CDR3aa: CASSFFRDSNSNQPQHF
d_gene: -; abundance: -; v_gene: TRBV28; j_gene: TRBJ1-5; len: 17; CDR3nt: TGTGCCAGCAGTTTCTCTTCAGTGAAGGGGAGCAATCAGCCCCAGCATTTT; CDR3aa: CASSFSSVKGSNQPQHF
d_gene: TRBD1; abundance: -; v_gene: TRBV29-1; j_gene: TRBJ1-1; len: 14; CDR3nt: TGCAGCGTTGTAAAGGGGGCGATGAACACTGAAGCTTTCTTT; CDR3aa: CSVVKGAMNTEAFF
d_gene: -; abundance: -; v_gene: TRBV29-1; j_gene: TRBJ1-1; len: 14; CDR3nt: TGCAGCGTTAAAGAGACCACAGGGAACACTGAAGCTTTCTTT; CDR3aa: CSVKETTGNTEAFF
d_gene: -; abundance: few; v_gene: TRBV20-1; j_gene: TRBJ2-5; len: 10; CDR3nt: TGCAGTGCCACGTCGGAGACCCAGTACTTC; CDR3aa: CSATSETQYF
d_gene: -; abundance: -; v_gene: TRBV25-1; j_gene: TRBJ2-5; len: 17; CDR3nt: TGTGCCAGCAACTCAGAGGAGGACAAAGTGTACCAAGAGACCCAGTACTTC; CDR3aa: CASNSEEDKVYQETQYF
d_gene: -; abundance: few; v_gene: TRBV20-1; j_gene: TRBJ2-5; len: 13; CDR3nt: TGCAGTGCAGGTTGGGACCCCCAAGAGACCCAGTACTTC; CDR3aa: CSAGWDPQETQYF
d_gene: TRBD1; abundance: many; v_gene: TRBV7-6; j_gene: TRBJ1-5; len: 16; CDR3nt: TGTGCCAGCAGCGTCCGGGACAGGGGAATCAATCAGCCCCAGCATTTT; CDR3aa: CASSVRDRGINQPQHF